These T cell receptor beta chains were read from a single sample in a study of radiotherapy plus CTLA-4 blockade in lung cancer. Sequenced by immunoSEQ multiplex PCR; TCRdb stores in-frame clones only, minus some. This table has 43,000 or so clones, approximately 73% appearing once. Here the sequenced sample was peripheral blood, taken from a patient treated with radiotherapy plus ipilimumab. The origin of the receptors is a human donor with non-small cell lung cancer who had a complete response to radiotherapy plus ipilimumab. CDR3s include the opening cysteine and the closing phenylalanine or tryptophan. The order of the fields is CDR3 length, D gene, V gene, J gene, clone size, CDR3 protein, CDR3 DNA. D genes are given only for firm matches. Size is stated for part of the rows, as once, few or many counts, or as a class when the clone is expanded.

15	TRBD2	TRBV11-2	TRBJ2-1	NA	CASSSRLAGGPEQFF	TGTGCCAGCAGCTCCCGGCTAGCGGGGGGGCCTGAGCAGTTCTTC
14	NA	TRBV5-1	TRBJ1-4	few	CASSLDTRNEKLFF	TGCGCCAGCAGCTTGGACACCAGAAATGAAAAACTGTTTTTT
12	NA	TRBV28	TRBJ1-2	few	CASSPPYYGYTF	TGTGCCAGCAGCCCCCCCTATTATGGCTACACCTTC
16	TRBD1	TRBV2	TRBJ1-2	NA	CASTRGTAQFVPVYTF	TGTGCCAGCACCAGAGGGACAGCCCAATTCGTTCCTGTCTACACCTTC
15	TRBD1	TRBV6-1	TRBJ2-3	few	CASSRAGQGSDTQYF	TGTGCCAGCAGTCGGGCGGGACAGGGCTCAGATACGCAGTATTTT
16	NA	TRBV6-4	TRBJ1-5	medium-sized	CASSIGTRPLIRPQHF	TGTGCCAGCAGTATCGGGACACGGCCATTAATAAGGCCCCAGCATTTT
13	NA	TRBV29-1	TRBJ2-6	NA	CSVAGYGANVLTF	TGCAGCGTTGCGGGGTACGGGGCCAACGTCCTGACTTTC
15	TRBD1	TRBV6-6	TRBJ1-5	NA	CASSYSGQGGQPQHF	TGTGCCAGCAGTTACTCAGGACAGGGTGGGCAGCCCCAGCATTTT
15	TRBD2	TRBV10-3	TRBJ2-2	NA	CAISEGGGATGELFF	TGTGCCATCAGTGAGGGGGGAGGGGCGACCGGGGAGCTGTTTTTT
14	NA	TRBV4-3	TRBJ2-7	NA	CASSQRSGPYEQYF	TGCGCCAGCAGCCAAAGGAGCGGACCATACGAGCAGTACTTC
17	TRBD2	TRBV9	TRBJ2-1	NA	CASSVSPGTSGYNEQFF	TGTGCCAGCAGCGTATCCCCCGGGACTAGCGGATACAATGAGCAGTTCTTC
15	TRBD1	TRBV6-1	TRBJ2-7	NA	CASSEGTAFSYEQYF	TGTGCCAGCAGTGAGGGGACAGCATTCTCCTACGAGCAGTACTTC
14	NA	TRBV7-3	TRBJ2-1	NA	CASSLSQDYNEQFF	TGTGCCAGCAGCTTATCTCAGGACTACAATGAGCAGTTCTTC
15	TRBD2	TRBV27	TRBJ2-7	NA	CASSALPGLAYEQYF	TGTGCCAGCAGTGCCCTCCCGGGACTAGCCTACGAGCAGTACTTC
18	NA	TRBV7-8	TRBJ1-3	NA	CASSLDPVDTEFPNTIYF	TGTGCCAGCAGCTTAGACCCCGTGGACACAGAGTTTCCAAACACCATATATTTT
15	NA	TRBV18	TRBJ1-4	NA	CASSPADSTREKLFF	TGTGCCAGCTCACCAGCGGACAGTACCCGGGAAAAACTGTTTTTT
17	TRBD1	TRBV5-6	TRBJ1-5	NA	CASSSGQGLYGNQPQHF	TGTGCCAGCAGCTCGGGACAGGGCTTATATGGCAATCAGCCCCAGCATTTT
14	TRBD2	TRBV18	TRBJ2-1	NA	CASSRIGEGDEQFF	TGTGCCAGCTCCCGGATCGGGGAGGGCGATGAGCAGTTCTTC
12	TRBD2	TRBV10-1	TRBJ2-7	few	CASTTSDHEQYF	TGCGCCAGCACGACTAGCGATCACGAGCAGTACTTC
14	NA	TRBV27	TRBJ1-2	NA	CASSFAGSDYGYTF	TGTGCCAGCAGTTTCGCCGGGTCAGATTATGGCTACACCTTC
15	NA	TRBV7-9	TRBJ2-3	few	CASRSEGGRTDTQYF	TGTGCCAGCAGATCCGAGGGGGGGCGCACGGATACGCAGTATTTT
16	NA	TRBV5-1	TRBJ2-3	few	CASTEVWSRGTDTQYF	TGCGCCAGCACTGAGGTGTGGTCCCGAGGCACAGATACGCAGTATTTT
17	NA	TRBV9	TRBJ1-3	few	CASSVDGTGSSGNTIYF	TGTGCCAGCAGCGTAGACGGAACGGGGAGCTCTGGAAACACCATATATTTT
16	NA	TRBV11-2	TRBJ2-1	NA	CASSGIQGKGHNEQFF	TGTGCCAGCAGCGGAATACAGGGTAAGGGACACAATGAGCAGTTCTTC
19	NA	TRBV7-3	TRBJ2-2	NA	CASSFQPLLGQGGAGELFF	TGTGCCAGCAGCTTCCAGCCCCTACTCGGACAGGGAGGGGCCGGGGAGCTGTTTTTT
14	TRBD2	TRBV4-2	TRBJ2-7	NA	CASSQGSGRDEQYF	TGTGCCAGCAGCCAAGGCAGCGGGAGAGATGAGCAGTACTTC
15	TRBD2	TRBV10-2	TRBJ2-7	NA	CASSLAGAGTYEQYF	TGCGCCAGCAGTCTAGCGGGAGCCGGGACCTACGAGCAGTACTTC
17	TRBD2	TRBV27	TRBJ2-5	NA	CASRPRTSGGAGETQYF	TGTGCCAGCAGACCCCGGACTAGCGGGGGGGCAGGGGAGACCCAGTACTTC
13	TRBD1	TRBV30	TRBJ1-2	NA	CAWREQGGYGYTF	TGTGCCTGGAGGGAACAGGGGGGCTATGGCTACACCTTC
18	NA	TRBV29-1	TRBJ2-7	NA	CSVEGVPQGTLGTYEQYF	TGCAGCGTTGAAGGGGTGCCACAGGGAACCTTGGGGACGTACGAGCAGTACTTC
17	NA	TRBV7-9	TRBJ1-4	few	CASSDLEGVSTNEKLFF	TGTGCCAGCAGCGATCTTGAAGGGGTATCAACTAATGAAAAACTGTTTTTT
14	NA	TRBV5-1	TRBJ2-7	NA	CASSLMRGPYEQYF	TGCGCCAGCAGCTTGATGCGGGGGCCCTACGAGCAGTACTTC
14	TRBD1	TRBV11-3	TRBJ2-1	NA	CASSLVYRGGEQFF	TGTGCCAGCAGCTTAGTGTACAGGGGCGGTGAGCAGTTCTTC
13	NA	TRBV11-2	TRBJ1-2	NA	CASSMPGGDGYTF	TGTGCCAGCAGCATGCCTGGGGGCGATGGCTACACCTTC
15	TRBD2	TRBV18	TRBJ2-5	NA	CASSGLAGAQETQYF	TGTGCCAGCTCCGGACTAGCGGGGGCCCAAGAGACCCAGTACTTC
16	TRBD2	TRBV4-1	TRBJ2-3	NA	CASSQVAASGSDTQYF	TGCGCCAGCAGCCAAGTCGCGGCCAGCGGGAGTGATACGCAGTATTTT
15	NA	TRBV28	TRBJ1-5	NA	CASRLMGASNQPQHF	TGTGCCAGCAGACTCATGGGGGCGAGCAATCAGCCCCAGCATTTT
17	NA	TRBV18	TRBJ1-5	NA	CASSPVGNRGSNQPQHF	TGTGCCAGCTCACCAGTCGGAAATCGGGGGAGCAATCAGCCCCAGCATTTT
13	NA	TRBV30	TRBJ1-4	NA	CAWNYRANEKLFF	TGTGCCTGGAACTACAGGGCTAATGAAAAACTGTTTTTT
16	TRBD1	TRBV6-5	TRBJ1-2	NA	CASSSVGQGQYYGYTF	TGTGCCAGCAGTTCCGTAGGACAGGGGCAGTACTATGGCTACACCTTC
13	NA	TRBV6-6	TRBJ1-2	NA	CASSGQIYYGYTF	TGTGCCAGCAGTGGACAGATTTATTATGGCTACACCTTC
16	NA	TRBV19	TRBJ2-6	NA	CASREEGRSGANVLTF	TGTGCCAGTCGAGAGGAGGGGAGGTCCGGGGCCAACGTCCTGACTTTC
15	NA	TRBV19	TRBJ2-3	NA	CASSIGGSSTDTQYF	TGTGCCAGTAGTATTGGCGGTTCTAGCACAGATACGCAGTATTTT
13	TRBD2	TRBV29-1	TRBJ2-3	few	CSVASGVTDTQYF	TGCAGCGTTGCTAGCGGGGTTACAGATACGCAGTATTTT
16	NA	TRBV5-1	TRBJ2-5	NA	CASSLFGRGTQETQYF	TGCGCCAGCAGCTTGTTCGGCAGGGGAACCCAAGAGACCCAGTACTTC
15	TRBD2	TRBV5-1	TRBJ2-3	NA	CASSLVAGGTDTQYF	TGCGCCAGCAGCTTGGTGGCGGGAGGGACAGATACGCAGTATTTT
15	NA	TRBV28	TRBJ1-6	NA	CASSGSSWNNSPLHF	TGTGCCAGCAGTGGGAGTTCATGGAATAATTCACCCCTCCACTTT
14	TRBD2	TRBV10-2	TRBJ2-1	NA	CASRLAGGPGEQFF	TGCGCCAGCAGACTAGCGGGAGGGCCAGGGGAGCAGTTCTTC